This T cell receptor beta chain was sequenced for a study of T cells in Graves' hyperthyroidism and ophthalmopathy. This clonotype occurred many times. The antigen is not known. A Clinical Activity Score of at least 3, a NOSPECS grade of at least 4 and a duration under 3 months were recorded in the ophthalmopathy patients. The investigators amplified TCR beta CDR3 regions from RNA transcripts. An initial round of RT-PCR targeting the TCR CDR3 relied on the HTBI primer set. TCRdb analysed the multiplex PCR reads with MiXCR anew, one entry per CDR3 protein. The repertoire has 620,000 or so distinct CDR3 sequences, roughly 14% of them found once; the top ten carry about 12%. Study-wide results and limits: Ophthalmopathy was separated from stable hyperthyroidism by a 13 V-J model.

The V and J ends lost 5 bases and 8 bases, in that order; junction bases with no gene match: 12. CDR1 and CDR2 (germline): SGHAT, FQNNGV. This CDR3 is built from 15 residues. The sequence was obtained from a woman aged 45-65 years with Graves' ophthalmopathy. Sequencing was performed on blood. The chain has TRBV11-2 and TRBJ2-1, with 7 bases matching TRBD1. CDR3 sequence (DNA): TGTGCCAGCAGCCTAACAGGGGCGCGAGACCATGAGCAGTTCTTC. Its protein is CASSLTGARDHEQFF.